This record concerns one TCR beta chain sequence. Different DNA sequences within this sample yield the same CDR3. Naive CD8 cells were CD45RO-negative, positively selected for CCR7, excluding terminally differentiated effector memory CD45RA+ cells. V was clipped by 3 bases and J by 2 bases, with 8 bases between them. The germline CDR1 and CDR2 sequences are MNHEY and SMNVEV (reference sequence). The CDR3 totals 13 residues. The repertoire was sequenced with immunoSEQ multiplex PCR; TCRdb's copy has only in-frame clones and lacks some. The sample yields some 740,000 clones, nearly 95% seen once. This entry comes from a study of shared clonotypes between healthy human individuals.

The sample consisted of naive CD8+ T cells sorted from blood. The chain employs TRBV27 and TRBJ2-7, with no clear D. This clonotype was sampled from a man aged 25 to 40 in good health. In nucleotides, the CDR3 is TGTGCCAGCAGTTTGCGGCGGACCTACGAGCAGTACTTC. Translation gives CASSLRRTYEQYF.